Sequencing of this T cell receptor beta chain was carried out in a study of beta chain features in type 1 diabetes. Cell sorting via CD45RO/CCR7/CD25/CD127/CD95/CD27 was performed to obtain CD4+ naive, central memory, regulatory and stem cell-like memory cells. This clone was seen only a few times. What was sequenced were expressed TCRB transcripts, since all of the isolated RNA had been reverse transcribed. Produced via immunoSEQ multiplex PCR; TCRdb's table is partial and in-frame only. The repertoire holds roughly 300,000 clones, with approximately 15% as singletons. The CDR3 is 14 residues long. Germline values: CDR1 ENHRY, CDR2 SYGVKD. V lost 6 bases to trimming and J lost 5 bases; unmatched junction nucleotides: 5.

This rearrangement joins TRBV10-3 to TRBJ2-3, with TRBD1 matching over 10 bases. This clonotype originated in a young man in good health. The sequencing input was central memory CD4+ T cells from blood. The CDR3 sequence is CAIRGTGVRDTQYF. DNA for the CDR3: TGTGCCATCAGAGGGACAGGGGTCAGAGATACGCAGTATTTT.